This entry lists 24 T cell receptor beta chains sequenced from one sample in a study of cytomegalovirus exposure and HLA in healthy donors. PCR was performed using 60 Vbeta and 13 Jbeta primers. Produced via immunoSEQ multiplex PCR; TCRdb's table is partial and in-frame only. This sample has more than 95,000 clones, with 73% found just once. The sample comprised PBMCs. Every receptor here comes from a man in his sixties in good health and CMV-seropositive.

The chain carries TRBV19 and TRBJ2-3, with TRBD2 matching over 9 bases. CDR1 is LNHDA and CDR2 is SQIVND in the germline V gene (reference sequence). The CDR3 has 17 residues. The trim removed 5 bases at V and 4 bases at J, leaving 13 bases unmatched. The CDR3 here is CASSSFARGGDADTQYF. The CDR3 region has the DNA TGTGCCAGTAGTTCTTTTGCGCGGGGGGGCGATGCAGATACGCAGTATTTT.

The chain couples TRBV2 to TRBJ2-7, with 9 bases matching TRBD1. CDR3 length: 13 amino acids. Per the germline V gene, CDR1 is SNHLY and CDR2 is FYNNEI. Germline trimming cut 4 bases from V and 4 bases from J; bases unmatched to any gene: 2. The CDR3 here is CASSGDRAYEQYF. CDR3 DNA: TGTGCCAGCAGTGGGGACAGGGCTTACGAGCAGTACTTC.

The gene calls are TRBV10-3 and TRBJ2-5; tentatively, D is TRBD2 (5 bases). Germline V gene data show CDR1 as ENHRY and CDR2 as SYGVKD. Trimming took off 3 bases at V and 5 bases at J, with 10 bases between the two ends. The CDR3 length is 13 residues. CDR3 residues: CAISDGEMETQYF. The CDR3 nucleotides read TGTGCCATCAGTGACGGGGAGATGGAGACCCAGTACTTC.

Points on this clone: One junction end does not reproduce the germline sequence, and a read error may be involved. The chain combines TRBV7-7 with TRBJ2-1; 7 bases align to TRBD2. The CDR3 totals 16 residues. Looked up from germline, CDR1 is SSHAT and CDR2 is FNYEAQ (reference sequence). The CDR3 coding sequence is TGTGCTAGCAGCCTCCAACCAGGCGGGGGATGGGGTGAGCAGTTCTTC. It codes for CASSLQPGGGWGEQFF.

J is TRBJ2-7 and V is TRBV27; TRBD1 aligns across 9 bases. V was pared by 6 bases and J by 2 bases, with 8 bases of the junction left unmatched. This CDR3 comprises 15 residues. The germline gives CDR1 MNHEY, CDR2 SMNVEV (reference sequence). The CDR3, as DNA: TGTGCCAGCAGACTAGGGACAGGGACAACCTACGAGCAGTACTTC. Its protein is CASRLGTGTTYEQYF.

CDR3 amino acids: CATSRGLSNYGYTF. In DNA form, the CDR3 reads TGTGCCACCAGCAGAGGGCTCTCAAACTATGGCTACACCTTC. This chain uses TRBV15 with TRBJ1-2; D unresolved. Per germline, CDR1 LNHNV and CDR2 YYDKDF (reference sequence). V gave up 1 base and J gave up 2 bases, with 8 bases separating them. The CDR3 runs to 14 residues.

The chain uses TRBV11-3 and TRBJ1-2, with 8 positions matching TRBD1. J gave up 2 bases and V 6 bases, and 5 bases lay outside the gene matches. The germline CDR1 and CDR2 sequences are SGHNT and YENEEA. There are 14 residues in the CDR3. The CDR3 reads CASRSTGENYGYTF. In nucleotides, the CDR3 is TGTGCCAGCAGATCGACAGGGGAGAACTATGGCTACACCTTC.

V is TRBV7-8 and J is TRBJ2-7; 7 bases are shared with TRBD1. Germline V gene sequence: CDR1 SGHVS, CDR2 FQNEAQ. The CDR3 loop spans 15 amino acids. Germline trimming cut 4 bases from V and 2 bases from J; bases unmatched to any gene: 8. The CDR3 sequence is CASSWASGQTYEQYF. The CDR3, as DNA: TGTGCCAGCAGCTGGGCCTCGGGACAGACCTACGAGCAGTACTTC.

CDR3 protein: CASSLNPGGTDTQYF. The CDR3 region has the DNA TGCGCCAGCAGCTTGAATCCCGGGGGCACAGATACGCAGTATTTT. The chain links TRBV5-1 to TRBJ2-3, with a tentative D call TRBD2 (5 bases). The CDR3 spans 15 residues. V shed 1 base and J shed 1 base, with 10 bases lying between them. Germline V CDR1 and CDR2: SGHRS, YFSETQ.

This clone has more than one count but fewer than ten. The chain uses TRBV29-1 and TRBJ1-2; 8 bases agree with TRBD1. Germline trimming cut 6 bases from V and 4 bases from J; bases unmatched to any gene: 1. The CDR3 length is 11 residues. Looked up from germline, CDR1 is SQVTM and CDR2 is ANQGSEA. The CDR3 coding sequence is TGCAGCGTCGGACAGGGCTATGGCTACACCTTC. This translates into CSVGQGYGYTF.

The DNA of the CDR3 is TGTGCCAGCAGCTTGGCCAGGGGGTTTCTCGACCAGTACTTC. It encodes CASSLARGFLDQYF. This chain links TRBV5-6 with TRBJ2-5; 7 bases align to TRBD1. Germline values: CDR1 SGHDT, CDR2 YYEEEE. The junction had 9 bases not matched to a gene; V was cut back by 0 bases and J by 10 bases. The CDR3 covers 14 residues.

The chain employs TRBV29-1 and TRBJ2-3; D gene ambiguous. The germline CDR1 and CDR2 sequences are SQVTM and ANQGSEA. The CDR3 consists of 13 residues. The V end lost 1 base, the J end lost 2 bases, and 7 bases lay between the germline ends. The CDR3 loop reads CSVEGADTDTQYF. CDR3 DNA: TGCAGCGTTGAAGGGGCAGACACAGATACGCAGTATTTT.

This clone was picked up one time. This chain links TRBV5-5 with TRBJ1-6; D is undetermined. The germline V and J ends were trimmed by 1 base and 6 bases, with 14 bases remaining between them. The CDR3 extends over 16 amino acids. Germline V gene lookup returns CDR1 SGHKS and CDR2 YYEKEE (reference sequence). The CDR3 region is CASSLRSPETNSPLHF. The CDR3 DNA sequence: TGTGCCAGCAGCTTGAGATCGCCAGAAACTAATTCACCCCTCCACTTT.

The V call is TRBV5-1, the J call TRBJ1-1; the match to TRBD1 covers 7 bases. The CDR3 loop spans 14 amino acids. V lost 4 bases, J lost 0 bases, and 3 bases stayed unmatched. Germline V CDR1 and CDR2: SGHRS, YFSETQ. The CDR3 DNA follows: TGCGCCAGCAGCCAGGACAGGCTGAACACTGAAGCTTTCTTT. It specifies CASSQDRLNTEAFF. Full variable domain (outside the CDR3, taken from reference TRBV5-1 and TRBJ1-1): KAGVTQTPRYLIKTRGQQVTLSCSPISGHRSVSWYQQTPGQGLQFLFEYFSETQRNKGNFPGRFSGRQFSNSRSEMNVSTLELGDSALYLCASSQDRLNTEAFFGQGTRLTVV.

The chain employs TRBV2 and TRBJ1-6; D call uncertain. The CDR3 has 14 amino acids. The V and J ends lost 5 bases and 7 bases respectively, with 12 bases between them. Germline V gene lookup returns CDR1 SNHLY and CDR2 FYNNEI. This CDR3 reads CASSKRQENSPLHF. The CDR3 nucleotides are TGTGCCAGCAGTAAGCGGCAGGAAAATTCACCCCTCCACTTT.

This clone was seen a single time. V is TRBV5-1 and J is TRBJ1-5; no clear D gene. The CDR3 loop spans 15 amino acids. Trimming took off 0 bases at V and 0 bases at J, with 7 bases between the two ends. Germline CDR1 and CDR2: SGHRS and YFSETQ. This CDR3 reads CASSLDVNSNQPQHF. In DNA form, the CDR3 reads TGCGCCAGCAGCTTGGATGTCAATAGCAATCAGCCCCAGCATTTT.

The J gene is TRBJ2-3, the V gene TRBV5-4; 7 bases are shared with TRBD1. CDR3 length: 16 residues. CDR1 SGHNT and CDR2 YYREEE come from the germline V gene (reference sequence). V gave up 4 bases and J gave up 0 bases; unmatched junction bases: 8. CDR3 sequence reads: CASSPGQSSSTDTQYF. CDR3 nucleotide sequence: TGTGCCAGCAGCCCGGGACAGTCCTCTAGCACAGATACGCAGTATTTT.

As to this clone: Additional DNA sequences in this sample encode the identical CDR3. V usage is TRBV9 and J usage is TRBJ2-3; 7 nucleotides line up with TRBD2. Germline V gene sequence: CDR1 SGDLS, CDR2 YYNGEE. CDR3 length: 15 amino acids. V was clipped by 4 bases and J by 2 bases; unmatched bases: 7. The CDR3 loop reads CASSPQGLVTDTQYF. Here the CDR3 DNA reads TGTGCCAGCAGCCCGCAAGGACTAGTCACAGATACGCAGTATTTT. Complete variable domain (other parts from reference TRBV9 and TRBJ2-3): DSGVTQTPKHLITATGQRVTLRCSPRSGDLSVYWYQQSLDQGLQFLIQYYNGEERAKGNILERFSAQQFPDLHSELNLSSLELGDSALYFCASSPQGLVTDTQYFGPGTRLTVL.

The V call is TRBV9, the J call TRBJ2-3; possible D gene TRBD2, 6 bases. Germline-derived CDR1 and CDR2 are SGDLS and YYNGEE. V lost 2 bases to trimming and J lost 7 bases, with 17 bases between them. The CDR3 spans 15 residues. The chain's CDR3 is CASSVMGLGGNTQYF. CDR3 DNA: TGTGCCAGCAGCGTCATGGGACTCGGTGGGAATACGCAGTATTTT. Supplemented by reference TRBV9 and TRBJ2-3, the full variable domain reads DSGVTQTPKHLITATGQRVTLRCSPRSGDLSVYWYQQSLDQGLQFLIQYYNGEERAKGNILERFSAQQFPDLHSELNLSSLELGDSALYFCASSVMGLGGNTQYFGPGTRLTVL.

The V call is TRBV5-6, the J call TRBJ2-7, with 7 bases aligning to TRBD1. CDR1 is SGHDT and CDR2 is YYEEEE in the germline V gene. V lost 4 bases, J lost 5 bases, and 9 bases stayed unmatched. CDR3 length equals 14 residues. CDR3: CASSRFDRAHEQYF. The CDR3 DNA sequence: TGTGCCAGCAGCCGATTCGACAGGGCCCACGAGCAGTACTTC.

This chain connects TRBV19 to TRBJ1-1; tentative D call: TRBD1 (6 bases). Trimming took 2 bases from V and 4 from J, leaving 11 bases between them. In germline, CDR1 is LNHDA, CDR2 SQIVND (reference sequence). CDR3 size: 14 residues. In DNA form, the CDR3 reads TGTGCCAGTAGTATACAGGGGCTTGGCACTGAAGCTTTCTTT. Translating gives CASSIQGLGTEAFF.

This clone was detected a few times. The rearrangement uses TRBV19 and TRBJ2-1; perhaps TRBD2 as D (5 bases). Trimming shortened V by 3 bases and J by 3 bases, and 9 bases separated the two germline ends. Per the germline V gene, CDR1 is LNHDA and CDR2 is SQIVND (reference sequence). The CDR3 totals 14 residues. The DNA of the CDR3 is TGTGCCAGTAGTATGGCACTAGTCTACAATGAGCAGTTCTTC. Its protein is CASSMALVYNEQFF.

The V gene is TRBV2, the J gene TRBJ2-7; 13 nucleotides agree with TRBD2. V lost 6 bases, J lost 6 bases, and 8 bases stayed unmatched. The CDR3 runs to 15 residues. Germline loops: CDR1 SNHLY, CDR2 FYNNEI. This chain's CDR3 is CASSTSGGAWGEQYF. The CDR3 bases are TGTGCCAGCAGCACTAGCGGGGGGGCCTGGGGCGAGCAGTACTTC.

V usage is TRBV15 and J usage is TRBJ2-7; 10 bases map to TRBD2. V was clipped by 3 bases and J by 4 bases; unmatched bases: 9. Germline V gene sequence: CDR1 LNHNV, CDR2 YYDKDF (reference sequence). This CDR3 spans 16 amino acids. This CDR3 reads CATSSDLAGDKYEQYF. CDR3 sequence (DNA): TGTGCCACCAGCAGCGACCTAGCGGGGGATAAGTACGAGCAGTACTTC.